This T cell receptor beta chain comes out of a study of T cells in Graves' hyperthyroidism and ophthalmopathy. This clonotype was seen ten or more times. The antigen is undetermined. Trimming removed 5 bases at V and 3 bases at J, with 13 bases between. Germline CDR1 reads MNHEY; CDR2 reads SMNVEV (reference sequence). The CDR3 is 15 amino acids. Patients between 18 and 65 years old had hyperthyroidism, newly diagnosed and lasting under 2 months. Findings and limits, study-wide: Also found in blood were most expanded thyroid clonotypes above 0.001.

Amplification targeted TCR beta CDR3 regions from RNA transcripts. The HTBI primer set drove a first-round RT-PCR of the TCR CDR3. TCRdb passed the multiplex PCR reads through MiXCR, listing each CDR3 protein once. The sample shows about 610,000 distinct CDR3 sequences, roughly 50% of them seen only once. The V and J genes are TRBV27 and TRBJ2-2; possibly TRBD2 for D (7 bases). Material for sequencing was peripheral blood or thyroid tissue (not recorded which). This clonotype was obtained from a woman between 18 and 29 years old with Graves' hyperthyroidism. For the CDR3, the DNA is TGTGCCAGCAGTGGGGGGGGCGACCACACCGGGGAGCTGTTTTTT. Amino acids: CASSGGGDHTGELFF.